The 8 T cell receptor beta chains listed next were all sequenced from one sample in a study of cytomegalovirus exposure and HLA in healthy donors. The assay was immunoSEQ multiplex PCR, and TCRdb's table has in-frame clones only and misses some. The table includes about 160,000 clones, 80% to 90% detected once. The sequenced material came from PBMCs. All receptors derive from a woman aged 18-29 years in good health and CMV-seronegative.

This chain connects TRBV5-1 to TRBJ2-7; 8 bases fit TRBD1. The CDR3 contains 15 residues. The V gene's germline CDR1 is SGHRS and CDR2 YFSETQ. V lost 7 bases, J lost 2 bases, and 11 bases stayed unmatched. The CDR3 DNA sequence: TGCGCCAGCTCCCCTACGGGACAGGTCCCCTACGAGCAGTACTTC. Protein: CASSPTGQVPYEQYF.

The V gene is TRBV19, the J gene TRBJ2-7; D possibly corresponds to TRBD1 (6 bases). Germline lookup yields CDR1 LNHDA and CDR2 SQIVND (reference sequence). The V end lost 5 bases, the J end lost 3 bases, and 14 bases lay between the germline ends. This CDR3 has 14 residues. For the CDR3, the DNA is TGTGCCAGTAGTGGGGGACACGGTCTCTACGAGCAGTACTTC. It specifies CASSGGHGLYEQYF. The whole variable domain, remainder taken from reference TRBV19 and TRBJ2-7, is DGGITQSPKYLFRKEGQNVTLSCEQNLNHDAMYWYRQDPGQGLRLIYYSQIVNDFQKGDIAEGYSVSREKKESFPLTVTSAQKNPTAFYLCASSGGHGLYEQYFGPGTRLTVT.

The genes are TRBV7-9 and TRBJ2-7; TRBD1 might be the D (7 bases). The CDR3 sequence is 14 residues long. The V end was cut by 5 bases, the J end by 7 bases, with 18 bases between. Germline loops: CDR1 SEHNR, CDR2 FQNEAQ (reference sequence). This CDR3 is CASSPRTGGGEQYF. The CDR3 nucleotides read TGTGCCAGCAGCCCCCGGACAGGTGGAGGGGAGCAGTACTTC.

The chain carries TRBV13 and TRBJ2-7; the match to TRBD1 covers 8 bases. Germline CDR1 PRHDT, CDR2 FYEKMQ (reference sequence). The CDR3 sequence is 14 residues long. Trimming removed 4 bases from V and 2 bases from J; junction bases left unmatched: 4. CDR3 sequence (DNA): TGTGCCAGCAGCTGGGGACAGGATCCCTACGAGCAGTACTTC. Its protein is CASSWGQDPYEQYF.

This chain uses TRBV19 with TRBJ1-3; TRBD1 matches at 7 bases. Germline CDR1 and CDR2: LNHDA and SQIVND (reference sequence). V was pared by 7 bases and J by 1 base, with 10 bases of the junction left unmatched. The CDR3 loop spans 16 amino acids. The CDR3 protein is CASTPTGTFSGNTIYF. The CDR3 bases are TGTGCCAGTACTCCGACAGGGACATTTTCTGGAAACACCATATATTTT.

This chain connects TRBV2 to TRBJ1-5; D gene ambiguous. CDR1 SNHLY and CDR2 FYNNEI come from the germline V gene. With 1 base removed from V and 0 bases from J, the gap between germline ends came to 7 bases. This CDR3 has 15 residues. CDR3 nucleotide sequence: TGTGCCAGCAGTGAAGGGGCAGCTAGCAATCAGCCCCAGCATTTT. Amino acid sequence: CASSEGAASNQPQHF.

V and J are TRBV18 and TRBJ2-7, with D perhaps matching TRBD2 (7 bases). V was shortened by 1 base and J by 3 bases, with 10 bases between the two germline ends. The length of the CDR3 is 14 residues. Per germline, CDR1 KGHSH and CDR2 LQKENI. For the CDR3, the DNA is TGTGCCAGCTCACCACAGGGGGGGGACTACGAGCAGTACTTC. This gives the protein CASSPQGGDYEQYF.

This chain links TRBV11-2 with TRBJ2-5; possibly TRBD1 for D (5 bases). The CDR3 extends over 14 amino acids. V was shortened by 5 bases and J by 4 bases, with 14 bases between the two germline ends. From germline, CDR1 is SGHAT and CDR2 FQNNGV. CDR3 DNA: TGTGCCAGCAGCCCCCCGGGTAGGGGAGAGACCCAGTACTTC. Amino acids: CASSPPGRGETQYF.